This T cell receptor beta chain was found in a study of CD8+ T cells in alopecia areata. Treatment specified: oral pan-JAK inhibitor, 5-10 mg twice daily. From PBMCs, CD4+ and CD8+ T cells were sorted. The sequencing template was cDNA reverse transcribed from extracted RNA. Generated by immunoSEQ multiplex PCR, the TCRdb table keeps only in-frame clones and is missing some. The table has roughly 120,000 clones, approximately 54% seen once; the top ten hold more than 10%. Germline assignment: CDR1 GTSNPN and CDR2 SVGIG (reference sequence). The V and J ends lost 2 bases and 3 bases respectively, with 8 bases between them. This CDR3 region has 12 residues.

The chain joins TRBV30 to TRBJ2-7; D might be TRBD1 (5 bases). This receptor was identified in a human donor with alopecia areata. The input for sequencing was CD8+ T cells sorted from blood, taken at week 24, from a patient treated with tofacitinib. CDR3 DNA: TGTGCCTGGAGTTTGGACAACTACGAGCAGTACTTC. Its protein product is CAWSLDNYEQYF.